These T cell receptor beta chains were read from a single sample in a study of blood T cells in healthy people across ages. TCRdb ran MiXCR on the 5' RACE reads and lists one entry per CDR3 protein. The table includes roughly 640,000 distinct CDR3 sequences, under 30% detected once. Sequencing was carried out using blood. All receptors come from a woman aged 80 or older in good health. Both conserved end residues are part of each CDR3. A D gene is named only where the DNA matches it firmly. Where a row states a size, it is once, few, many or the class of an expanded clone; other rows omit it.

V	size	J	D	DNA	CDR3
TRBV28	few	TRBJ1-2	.	TGTGCCAGCAGTTCCGGGCCGGCTAACTATGGCTACACCTTC	CASSSGPANYGYTF
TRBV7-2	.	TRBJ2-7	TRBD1	TGTGCCAGCAGCGCCCCGACAGGGATAGCCTACGAGCAGTACTTC	CASSAPTGIAYEQYF
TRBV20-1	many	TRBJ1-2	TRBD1	TGCAGTGCTGGAGCGACAGGGGTGGTGGGTGGCTACACCTTC	CSAGATGVVGGYTF
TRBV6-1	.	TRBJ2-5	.	TGTGCCAGCAGTGTAGATAGCCCCCCGTACAATGAGCAGTACTTC	CASSVDSPPYNEQYF
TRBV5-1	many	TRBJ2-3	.	TGCGCCAGCAGCCTTGAGGTCCCGGTTGGTAGCAGTTACACAGATACGCAGTATTTT	CASSLEVPVGSSYTDTQYF
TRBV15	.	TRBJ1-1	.	TGTGCCACCAGCAGAGGACAGTTAGGCACTGAAGCTTTCTTT	CATSRGQLGTEAFF
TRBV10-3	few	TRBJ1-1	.	TGTGCCATCAGTGAAGGCCCCACTGAAGCTTTCTTT	CAISEGPTEAFF
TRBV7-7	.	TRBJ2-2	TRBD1	TGTGCTAGCAGCTTAGGCTACAGGGGTGGCACCGGGGAGCTGTTTTTT	CASSLGYRGGTGELFF
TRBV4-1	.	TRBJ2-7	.	TGCGCCAGCAGCCAAGATAATGGCGGGATCCAGAGCTCCTACGAGCAGTACTTC	CASSQDNGGIQSSYEQYF
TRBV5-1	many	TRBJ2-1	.	TGCGCCAGCCGTCCGGAGGGCTACAATGAGCAGTTCTTC	CASRPEGYNEQFF
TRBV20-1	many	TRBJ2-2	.	TGCAGTGCTAGTGGTTGGACCGGGGAGCTGTTTTTT	CSASGWTGELFF
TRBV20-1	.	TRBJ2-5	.	TGCAGTGCTAGGTCAGGGCCCCAAGAGACCCAGTACTTC	CSARSGPQETQYF
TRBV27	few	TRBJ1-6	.	TGTGCCAGCAGTGATTGGGACGGATATAATTCACCCCTCCACTTT	CASSDWDGYNSPLHF
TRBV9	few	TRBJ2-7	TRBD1	TGTGCCAGCAGCGCGAGCACCGGGACAGCTTACGAGCAGTACTTC	CASSASTGTAYEQYF
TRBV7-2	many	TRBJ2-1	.	TGTGCCAGCAGCTCCCGGGCGGAGCAGTTCTTC	CASSSRAEQFF
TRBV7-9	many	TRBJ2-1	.	TGTGCCAGCAGCCCGAAGGGGGGCATTGGCAATGAGCAGTTCTTC	CASSPKGGIGNEQFF
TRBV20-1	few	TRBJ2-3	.	TGCAGTGCTAGATCTGGGGGGAATACGCAGTATTTT	CSARSGGNTQYF
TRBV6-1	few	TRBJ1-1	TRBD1	TGTGCCAGCAGCCTCGGACAGGGGGGGTTTGAAGCTTTCTTT	CASSLGQGGFEAFF
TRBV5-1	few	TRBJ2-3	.	TGCGCCAGCAGGGCCGACAACACAGATACGCAGTATTTT	CASRADNTDTQYF
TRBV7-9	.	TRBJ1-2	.	TGTGCCAGCAGCTTAAAGCTGGGGATAAACTATGGCTACACCTTC	CASSLKLGINYGYTF
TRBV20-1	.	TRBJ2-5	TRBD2	TGCAGTGCTAGAGATCGGGGCGGGAGACTTCAAGAGACCCAGTACTTC	CSARDRGGRLQETQYF
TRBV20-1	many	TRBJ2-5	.	TGCAGTGCTCTGGGGGGGGCGGAGACCCAGTACTTC	CSALGGAETQYF
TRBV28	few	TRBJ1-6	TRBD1	TGTGCCAGCAGGTCGGGACAGGGGGCCTCACCCCTCCACTTT	CASRSGQGASPLHF
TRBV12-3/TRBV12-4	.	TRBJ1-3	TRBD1	TGTGCCAGCAGTGTGACCGGGACAGACTGGAGCTCTGGAAACACCATATATTTT	CASSVTGTDWSSGNTIYF
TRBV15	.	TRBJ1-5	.	TGTGCCACCAGCAGAGAGGGCAGTGGGCGCAATCAGCCCCAGCATTTT	CATSREGSGRNQPQHF
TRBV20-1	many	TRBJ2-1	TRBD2	TGCAGTGCTATCCGCGGGGGGGCCTTGAGCAATGAGCAGTTCTTC	CSAIRGGALSNEQFF
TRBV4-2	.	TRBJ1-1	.	TGTGCCAGCAGCCAAGATACGACAGGCCAGAACGCTGAGGCTTTCTTT	CASSQDTTGQNAEAFF
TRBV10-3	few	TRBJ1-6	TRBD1	TGTGCCATTTCCGGGACAGGGGTTGGACTCCTCCACTTT	CAISGTGVGLLHF
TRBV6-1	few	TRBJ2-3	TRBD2	TGTGCCAGCAGTAAACTTCCGGTACTAGCGGGGGTAACAGATACGCGGTATTTT	CASSKLPVLAGVTDTRYF
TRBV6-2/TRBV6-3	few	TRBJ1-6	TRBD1	TGTGCCAGTGGGACAGTCGATTCACCCCTCCACTTT	CASGTVDSPLHF
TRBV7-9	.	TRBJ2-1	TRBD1	TGTGCCAGCAGCCCGAGGACAGGATCCGGCTCCTACAATGAGCAGTTCTTC	CASSPRTGSGSYNEQFF
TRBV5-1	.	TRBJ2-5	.	TGCGCCAACAGCTTGGGAATCCAAGAGACCCAGTACTTC	CANSLGIQETQYF
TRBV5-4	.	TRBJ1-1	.	TGTGCCAGCAGCTGGACAGTAAACACTAAAGCTTTCTTT	CASSWTVNTKAFF
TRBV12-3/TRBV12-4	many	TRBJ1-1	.	TGTGCCAGCAGTTTGTGGGGTGAAGCTTTCTTT	CASSLWGEAFF
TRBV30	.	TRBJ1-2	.	TGTGCCTGGAGTGCCCCCGGGACACCAAACAACTATGGCTACACCTTC	CAWSAPGTPNNYGYTF
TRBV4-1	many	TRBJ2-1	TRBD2	TGCGCCAGCAGCCAAGATCTTGCGGGACTAGCTACTAATGAGCAGTTCTTC	CASSQDLAGLATNEQFF
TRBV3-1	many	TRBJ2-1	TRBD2	TGTGCCAGCAGCCAAGTCGAAATAGCGGGGCTCTCTGAGCAGTTCTTC	CASSQVEIAGLSEQFF
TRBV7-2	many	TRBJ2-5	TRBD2	TGTGCCAGCAGCTCCCCCCGGGGACTAGCGGGGGGCGGGGAGACCCAGTACTTC	CASSSPRGLAGGGETQYF
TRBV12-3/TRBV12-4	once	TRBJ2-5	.	TGTGCCAGCAGCCGACTTGAGGTCACCCAGTACTTC	CASSRLEVTQYF
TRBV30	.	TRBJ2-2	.	TGTGCCTGGAGTTCATCATCACGCACCGGGGAGCTGTTTTTT	CAWSSSSRTGELFF
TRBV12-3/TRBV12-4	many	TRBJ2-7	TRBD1	TGTGCCAGCAGTCTCGGGACAGGGCACTACGAGCAGTACTTC	CASSLGTGHYEQYF
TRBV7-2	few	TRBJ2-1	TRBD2	TGTGCCAGCAGCTCCCACGGCGGGGGGTTCCCGGGGGAGCAGTTCTTC	CASSSHGGGFPGEQFF